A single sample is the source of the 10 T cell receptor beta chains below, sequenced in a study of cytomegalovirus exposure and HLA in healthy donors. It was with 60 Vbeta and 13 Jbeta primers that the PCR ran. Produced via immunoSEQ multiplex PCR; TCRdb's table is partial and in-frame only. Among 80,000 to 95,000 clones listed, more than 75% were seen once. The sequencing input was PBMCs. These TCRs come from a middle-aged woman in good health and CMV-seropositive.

The CDR3 nucleotides read TGTGCCAGCAGAAAGCCCGAGACAGGGCTTAACACTGAAGCTTTCTTT. Its protein product is CASRKPETGLNTEAFF. The chain couples TRBV6-6 to TRBJ1-1; 7 bases match TRBD1. This CDR3 is built from 16 residues. Germline V CDR1 and CDR2: MNHNY, SVGAGI (reference sequence). The trim removed 6 bases at V and 2 bases at J, leaving 12 bases unmatched.

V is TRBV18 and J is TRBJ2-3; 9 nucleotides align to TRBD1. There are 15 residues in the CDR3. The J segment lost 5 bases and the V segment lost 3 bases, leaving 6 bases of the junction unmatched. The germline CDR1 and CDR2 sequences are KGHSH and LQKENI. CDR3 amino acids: CASSPLTGGQDTQYF. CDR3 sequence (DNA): TGTGCCAGCTCACCTTTGACAGGGGGGCAAGATACGCAGTATTTT.

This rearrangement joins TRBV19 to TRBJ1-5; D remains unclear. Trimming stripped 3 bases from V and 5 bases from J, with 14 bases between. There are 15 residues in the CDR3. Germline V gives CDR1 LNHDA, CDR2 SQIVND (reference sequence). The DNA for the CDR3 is TGTGCCAGTAGTATCAGGTTAGAAGGTCATCAGCCCCAGCATTTT. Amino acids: CASSIRLEGHQPQHF.

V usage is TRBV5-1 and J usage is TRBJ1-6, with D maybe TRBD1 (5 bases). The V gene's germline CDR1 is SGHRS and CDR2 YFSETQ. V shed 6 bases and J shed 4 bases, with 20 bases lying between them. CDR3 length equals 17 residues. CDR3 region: CASTESDSPLYNSPLHF. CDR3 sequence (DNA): TGCGCCAGCACCGAAAGCGACAGCCCGCTTTATAATTCACCCCTCCACTTT.

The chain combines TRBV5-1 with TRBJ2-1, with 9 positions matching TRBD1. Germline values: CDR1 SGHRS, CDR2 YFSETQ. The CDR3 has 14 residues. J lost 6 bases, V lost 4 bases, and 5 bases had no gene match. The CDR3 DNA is TGCGCCAGCAGCCCCGGGACAGGGAGCAATGAGCAGTTCTTC. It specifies CASSPGTGSNEQFF. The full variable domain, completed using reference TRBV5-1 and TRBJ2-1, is KAGVTQTPRYLIKTRGQQVTLSCSPISGHRSVSWYQQTPGQGLQFLFEYFSETQRNKGNFPGRFSGRQFSNSRSEMNVSTLELGDSALYLCASSPGTGSNEQFFGPGTRLTVL.

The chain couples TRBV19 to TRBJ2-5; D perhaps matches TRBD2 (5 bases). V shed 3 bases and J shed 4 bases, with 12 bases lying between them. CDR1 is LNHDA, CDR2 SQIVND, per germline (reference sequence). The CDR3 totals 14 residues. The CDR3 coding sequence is TGTGCCAGTAGTATTGGAGGAGGTCGAGAGACCCAGTACTTC. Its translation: CASSIGGGRETQYF.

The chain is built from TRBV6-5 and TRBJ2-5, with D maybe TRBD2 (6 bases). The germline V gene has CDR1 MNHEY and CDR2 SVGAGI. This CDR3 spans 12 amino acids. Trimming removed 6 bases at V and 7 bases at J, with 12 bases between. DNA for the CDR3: TGTGCCAGCAGGGCGGGGCCGGGGACCCAGTACTTC. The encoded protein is CASRAGPGTQYF.

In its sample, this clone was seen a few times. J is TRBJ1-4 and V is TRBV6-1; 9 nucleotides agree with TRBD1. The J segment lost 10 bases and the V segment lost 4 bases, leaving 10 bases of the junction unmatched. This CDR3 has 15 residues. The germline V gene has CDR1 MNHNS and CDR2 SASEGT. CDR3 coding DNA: TGTGCCAGCAGTGCCCGGGACAGGGCGTTTGGAAAACTGTTTTTT. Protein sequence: CASSARDRAFGKLFF.

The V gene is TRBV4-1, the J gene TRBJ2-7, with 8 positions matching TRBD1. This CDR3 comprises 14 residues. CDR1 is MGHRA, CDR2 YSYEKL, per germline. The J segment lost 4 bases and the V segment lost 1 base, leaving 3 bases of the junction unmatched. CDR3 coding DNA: TGCGCCAGCAGCCAAGCGGGACAGGAATACGAGCAGTACTTC. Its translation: CASSQAGQEYEQYF.

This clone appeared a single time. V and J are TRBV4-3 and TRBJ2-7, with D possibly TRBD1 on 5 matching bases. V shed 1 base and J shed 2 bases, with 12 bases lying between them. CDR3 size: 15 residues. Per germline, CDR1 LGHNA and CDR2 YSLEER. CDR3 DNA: TGCGCCAGCAGCCAAGGGTCAGGGTTTCCCTACGAGCAGTACTTC. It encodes CASSQGSGFPYEQYF.